This T cell receptor (beta chain) was sequenced for a study of shared clonotypes between healthy human individuals. Worth noting for this clone: Its antigen remains unknown.

Study-wide results and limits: Exclusively blood specimens were collected; tissue repertoires likely differ.

This table comes from immunoSEQ multiplex PCR, and its TCRdb copy is limited to in-frame clones, with some not included. Of over a million clones detected, over 95% appear once; the ten largest clones hold 1.2%. The CDR3 is 19 residues long. V shed 5 bases and J shed 6 bases, with 32 bases lying between them. Germline V gene sequence: CDR1 KGHSH, CDR2 LQKENI. V and J are TRBV18 and TRBJ2-7; D may be TRBD1 or TRBD2 (9 bases each). The source material was naive CD4+ T cells sorted from blood. Sample subset: CD45RA+ positively selected. This TCR derives from a man under 40 in good health. CDR3 region: CASSATQGAILAGGFEQYF. For the CDR3, the DNA is TGTGCCAGCTCAGCAACACAGGGGGCGATACTGGCGGGAGGGTTCGAGCAGTACTTC. The full variable domain, its missing parts supplied by reference TRBV18 and TRBJ2-7, is NAGVMQNPRHLVRRRGQEARLRCSPMKGHSHVYWYRQLPEEGLKFMVYLQKENIIDESGMPKERFSAEFPKEGPSILRIQQVVRGDSAAYFCASSATQGAILAGGFEQYFGPGTRLTVT.